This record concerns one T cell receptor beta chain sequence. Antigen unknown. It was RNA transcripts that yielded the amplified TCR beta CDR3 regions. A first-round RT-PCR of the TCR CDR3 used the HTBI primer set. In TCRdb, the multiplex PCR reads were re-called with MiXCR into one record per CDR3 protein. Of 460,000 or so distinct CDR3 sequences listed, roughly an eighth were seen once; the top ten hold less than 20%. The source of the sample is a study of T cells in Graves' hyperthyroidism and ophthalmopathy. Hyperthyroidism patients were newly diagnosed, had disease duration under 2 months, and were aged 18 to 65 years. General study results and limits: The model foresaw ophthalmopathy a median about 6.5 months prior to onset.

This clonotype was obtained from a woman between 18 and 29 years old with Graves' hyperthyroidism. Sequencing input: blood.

Here the CDR3 DNA reads TGTGCCAGCAGCCGCCGGGACTCCTTCAAGAAGCAGTTCTTC. Its protein product is CASSRRDSFKKQFF. The rearrangement joins TRBV3-1 to TRBJ2-1; perhaps TRBD2 as D (6 bases). Germline V gives CDR1 LGHDT, CDR2 YNNKEL (reference sequence). V lost 4 bases and J 11 bases, leaving 18 bases between the germline ends. The CDR3 totals 14 residues.